This is a list of T cell receptor beta chains from one sample in a study of T-cell memory formation after mild COVID-19. TCRdb called the 5' RACE reads again in MiXCR, with one record for every CDR3 protein. The sample has about 110,000 distinct CDR3 sequences; roughly a sixth are singletons. Input material: PBMCs or a T cell subset sorted from them (not recorded which). These receptors were taken from a man aged 18 to 30 who had mild COVID-19 (a few samples of this study predate the infection). Cell type and time point are not known. Each CDR3 is given with its conserved first and last residue. The order of the fields is J gene, D gene, clone size, V gene, CDR3 DNA, CDR3 protein. The D gene is left open where the match is weak. Rows give clone size only sometimes, using once, few, many, or a class for an expanded clone.

>TRBJ2-1|.|few|TRBV6-2/TRBV6-3
TGTGCCAGCAGTTACCGGGTAGCGTATCGCAATGAGCAGTTCTTC
CASSYRVAYRNEQFF
>TRBJ1-1|.|.|TRBV20-1
TGCAGTGCAAAACGGGCTCTCAATATACTCTTT
CSAKRALNILF
>TRBJ2-7|.|few|TRBV6-5
TGTGCCAGCAGCGCAGTAGTTGGCGAGCAGTACTTC
CASSAVVGEQYF
>TRBJ2-5|.|.|TRBV2
TGTGCCAGCAGTGAAGTAGAGACCCAGTACTTC
CASSEVETQYF
>TRBJ2-1|TRBD2|.|TRBV6-2/TRBV6-3
TGTGCCAGCAGTTACGGGACTAGCGGGACCTACAATGAGCAGTTCTTC
CASSYGTSGTYNEQFF
>TRBJ2-3|.|few|TRBV20-1
TGCAGTGCCCGGTGGGGAGGTACGCAGTATTTT
CSARWGGTQYF
>TRBJ2-3|TRBD1|.|TRBV5-6
TGTGCCAGCAGCTTGGCGGGACAGGGCTACACAGATACGCAGTATTTT
CASSLAGQGYTDTQYF
>TRBJ2-3|.|.|TRBV5-1
TGCGCCAGCAGCTTGGGACAGATCACAGATACGCAGTATTTT
CASSLGQITDTQYF
>TRBJ1-2|TRBD1|.|TRBV27
TGTGCCAGCAGTTTAAAGGGGGCAAGCTATGGCTACACCTTC
CASSLKGASYGYTF
>TRBJ2-2|TRBD2|few|TRBV7-6
TGTGCCAGCAGTTCCCCCCTTCGCGGGGGAGGGACCGCCGGGGAGCTGTTTTTT
CASSSPLRGGGTAGELFF
>TRBJ2-5|TRBD1|.|TRBV5-1
TGCGCCAGCAGCATGGGACAGCGGGAGACCCAGTACTTC
CASSMGQRETQYF
>TRBJ2-1|.|few|TRBV10-3
TGTGCCATCAGCAATAGTGGGGTGAATGAGCAGTTCTTC
CAISNSGVNEQFF
>TRBJ1-2|.|.|TRBV24-1
TGTGCCACCAGTGATTTATCCGGGGGGGACTATGGCTACACCTTC
CATSDLSGGDYGYTF
>TRBJ2-1|.|few|TRBV6-1
TGTGCCAGCAGTCCCGTTCGCGCTGAGCAGTTCTTC
CASSPVRAEQFF
>TRBJ2-5|.|many|TRBV7-9
TGTGCCAGCAGCTCCTCGGGAGGGGGCGCATGGGAGACCCAGTACTTC
CASSSSGGGAWETQYF
>TRBJ2-7|TRBD2|.|TRBV7-9
TGTGCAGGCAGCTTGCGGGGGGGCGGCGACGAGCAGTACTTC
CAGSLRGGGDEQYF
>TRBJ2-1|TRBD1|few|TRBV5-6
TGTGCCAGCAGCTTGCGTCCAGGGGGCCATGAGCAGTTCTTC
CASSLRPGGHEQFF
>TRBJ2-5|.|.|TRBV10-3
TGTGCCATCAGTGACGGCAGGGGAGGGGAGACCCAGTACTTC
CAISDGRGGETQYF
>TRBJ2-5|.|.|TRBV3-2
TGTGCCAGCAGCCCCGGATTTGAAGAGACCCAGTACTTC
CASSPGFEETQYF
>TRBJ2-5|.|few|TRBV6-5
TGTGCCAGCAGTTCGCCCGGAGGGGTGGAGACCCAGTACTTC
CASSSPGGVETQYF
>TRBJ1-4|.|.|TRBV20-1
TGCAGTGCTAGAGATACCAGGATCCGGTCTACTGGTAAACTGTTTTTT
CSARDTRIRSTGKLFF
>TRBJ2-5|TRBD1|few|TRBV11-1
TGTGCCAGCAGCTTAGATGACGGGACAGGGGGAGATCAAGAGACCCAGTACTTC
CASSLDDGTGGDQETQYF